These 20 T cell receptor beta chains were all obtained from the same sample, sequenced in a study of Graves' ophthalmopathy and Graves' hyperthyroidism. TCR beta CDR3 regions were amplified from RNA transcripts. HTBI primers were employed in first-round RT-PCR, then a second-round multiplex PCR followed. A single record per CDR3 protein comes from TCRdb applying MiXCR to the multiplex PCR reads. The table includes roughly 410,000 distinct CDR3 sequences, 15% detected once. Sample: peripheral blood. These receptors all come from a woman between 18 and 29 years old with stable Graves' hyperthyroidism.

This clonotype was seen many times. The chain links TRBV6-1 to TRBJ2-7, with D possibly matching TRBD1 (6 bases). Germline CDR1 reads MNHNS; CDR2 reads SASEGT. The germline V and J ends were trimmed by 6 bases and 6 bases, with 15 bases remaining between them. The CDR3 length is 13 residues. CDR3 bases: TGTGCCAGCAGCCGGTTCAAGGGGGTCGAGCAGTACTTC. The encoded protein is CASSRFKGVEQYF.

This clonotype was seen at least ten times. This chain joins TRBV12-3 or TRBV12-4 and TRBJ1-2, with D hard to call. Trimming stripped 9 bases from V and 8 bases from J, with 16 bases between. This CDR3 has 12 residues. CDR3: CASGGLARGYTF. The CDR3 region has the DNA TGTGCCAGTGGTGGACTAGCCCGAGGCTACACCTTC.

This clonotype was found many times. This chain links TRBV6-1 with TRBJ1-2; no clear D. Germline V gives CDR1 MNHNS, CDR2 SASEGT. Trimming cost V 2 bases and J 5 bases, with 6 bases left between them. The CDR3 runs to 12 residues. In nucleotides, the CDR3 is TGTGCCAGCAGTGAACGGGCATATGGCTACACCTTC. Translation gives CASSERAYGYTF.

In its sample, this clonotype was seen many times. The V gene is TRBV6-2 or TRBV6-3, the J gene TRBJ2-7, with D possibly TRBD2 on 7 matching bases. CDR1 MNHEY and CDR2 SVGEGT come from the germline V gene. V was cut by 3 bases and J by 6 bases, with 12 bases left in between. The CDR3 is 13 amino acids. CDR3 coding DNA: TGTGCCAGCAGTTATCGGGGGGCAGGCGAGCAGTACTTC. It codes for CASSYRGAGEQYF.

This clonotype was seen repeatedly, ten times or more. This rearrangement joins TRBV27 to TRBJ2-7; tentatively, D is TRBD1 (5 bases). Germline CDR1 is MNHEY and CDR2 is SMNVEV (reference sequence). This CDR3 has 13 residues. The V and J ends lost 3 bases and 2 bases respectively, with 8 bases between them. CDR3 nucleotides: TGTGCCAGCAGTTTCGGCAGGGCCTACGAGCAGTACTTC. This translates into CASSFGRAYEQYF.

As to this clonotype: One end of the junction is discordant with germline, which a read error may explain. The chain couples TRBV18 to TRBJ1-1; D not certain. The CDR3 length is 13 residues. Germline CDR1 and CDR2: KGHSH and LQKENI. This chain's CDR3 is CASSSKPGTEACF. In nucleotides, the CDR3 is TGTGCCAGCTCATCCAAGCCCGGCACTGAAGCTTGCTTT.

The sample holds many counts of this clonotype. This chain joins TRBV15 and TRBJ1-1; 7 bases fit TRBD1. Germline values: CDR1 LNHNV, CDR2 YYDKDF (reference sequence). The CDR3 totals 17 residues. The V gene end was trimmed by 2 bases and the J gene end by 2 bases; junction bases not matched to a gene: 11. CDR3 in amino acids: CATSRMYRQGRNTEAFF. Written as DNA, the CDR3 is TGTGCCACCAGCAGAATGTACCGACAGGGACGAAACACTGAAGCTTTCTTT.

This clonotype was seen a single time. The chain employs TRBV12-3 or TRBV12-4 and TRBJ2-7, with 9 bases fitting TRBD1. The CDR3 runs to 14 residues. V lost 7 bases to trimming and J lost 4 bases; unmatched junction nucleotides: 8. The DNA of the CDR3 is TGTGCCAGCACCTCGGGACAGGGAACGTACGAGCAGTACTTC. Translating gives CASTSGQGTYEQYF.

This clonotype was observed once. Since a much larger clone is just one base distant, this may be a read error. The V and J genes are TRBV4-2 and TRBJ1-1; TRBD1 matches at 10 bases. CDR1 is LGHNA and CDR2 is YNFKEQ in the germline V gene. The CDR3 loop spans 14 amino acids. The CDR3 loop reads CASSQTGGFTETFF. The CDR3 DNA sequence: TGTGCCAGCAGCCAGACAGGGGGCTTCACTGAAACTTTCTTT.

Many counts were recorded for this clonotype. The rearrangement links TRBV6-1 to TRBJ1-6, with D tentatively TRBD1 (6 bases). Trimming pared 8 bases from V and 0 bases from J, leaving 23 bases between. Looked up from germline, CDR1 is MNHNS and CDR2 is SASEGT. The CDR3 has 19 amino acids. CDR3 DNA sequence: TGTGCCAGCGGATCCAGGACAGCAACATTGAGCTCCTATAATTCACCCCTCCACTTT. Its translation: CASGSRTATLSSYNSPLHF.

At least ten counts were recorded for this clonotype. The CDR3, as DNA: TGCAGTGCTAGAGTTACTACAGGGGGTGAAGCTTTCTTT. The encoded protein is CSARVTTGGEAFF. The chain links TRBV20-1 to TRBJ1-1, with 8 bases lining up with TRBD1. Germline CDR1 DFQATT, CDR2 SNEGSKA (reference sequence). After removal of 1 base from V and 7 bases from J, the junction contained 5 bases not matched to a gene. The CDR3 is made up of 13 amino acids.

This clonotype occurred a few times. The chain recombines TRBV7-9 with TRBJ1-2; D may be TRBD1 (6 bases). This CDR3 comprises 14 residues. V was trimmed by 5 bases and J by 5 bases, leaving 15 bases between them. Looked up from germline, CDR1 is SEHNR and CDR2 is FQNEAQ (reference sequence). The CDR3 coding sequence is TGTGCCAGCAGCAGAAAGGACAGTAGTTATGGCTACACCTTC. It specifies CASSRKDSSYGYTF.

The chain is built from TRBV11-1 and TRBJ2-2, with D unclear. CDR1 is SGHAT and CDR2 is FQDESV in the germline V gene (reference sequence). Trimming stripped 3 bases from V and 7 bases from J, with 9 bases between. This CDR3 spans 13 amino acids. The CDR3 nucleotides are TGTGCCAGCAGCTTGGGGAAGGGCGGGGAGCTGTTTTTT. Its protein is CASSLGKGGELFF. The complete variable domain, with remaining parts taken from reference TRBV11-1 and TRBJ2-2, reads EAEVAQSPRYKITEKSQAVAFWCDPISGHATLYWYRQILGQGPELLVQFQDESVVDDSQLPKDRFSAERLKGVDSTLKIQPAELGDSAMYLCASSLGKGGELFFGEGSRLTVL.

This clonotype was seen ten or more times. V is TRBV28 and J is TRBJ1-3; no reliable D call. The CDR3 runs to 13 residues. V was cut by 10 bases and J by 2 bases, with 12 bases left in between. Germline V CDR1 and CDR2: MDHEN, SYDVKM. The CDR3, as DNA: TGTGCCACCCGGGGAGGGCCTGGAAACACCATATATTTT. This gives the protein CATRGGPGNTIYF. Full variable domain (missing parts from reference TRBV28 and TRBJ1-3): DVKVTQSSRYLVKRTGEKVFLECVQDMDHENMFWYRQDPGLGLRLIYFSYDVKMKEKGDIPEGYSVSREKKERFSLILESASTNQTSMYLCATRGGPGNTIYFGEGSWLTVV.

The sample holds many counts of this clonotype. One end of the junction varies from germline; a read error may be responsible. The genes are TRBV20-1 and TRBJ2-7, with 7 bases lining up with TRBD2. The V gene's germline CDR1 is DFQATT and CDR2 SNEGSKA (reference sequence). The CDR3 is 13 amino acids. CDR3 residues: CSARDRRDYDQYF. CDR3 sequence (DNA): TGCAGTGCTAGAGATCGGCGGGACTACGATCAGTACTTC.

Ten or more counts support this clonotype. This chain links TRBV20-1 with TRBJ1-2, with D unclear. The CDR3 covers 12 residues. Trimming removed 5 bases at V and 4 bases at J, with 11 bases between. The germline gives CDR1 DFQATT, CDR2 SNEGSKA (reference sequence). The CDR3 protein is CSAAGTPYGYTF. The CDR3 coding sequence is TGCAGTGCTGCCGGAACACCCTATGGCTACACCTTC.

This clonotype was seen many times. The CDR3 bases are TGTGCCAGCAGCTTAGCGTCGCCAGGGGAGTCGCAAGAGACCCAGTACTTC. Protein product: CASSLASPGESQETQYF. The chain carries TRBV7-8 and TRBJ2-5, with a possible D match to TRBD1 (6 bases). Germline CDR1 SGHVS, CDR2 FQNEAQ. This CDR3 has 17 residues. Trimming took 0 bases from V and 2 from J, leaving 16 bases between them.

Ten or more counts support this clonotype. The genes are TRBV29-1 and TRBJ1-1, with D unresolved. The CDR3 has 11 amino acids. The germline V gene encodes CDR1 SQVTM and CDR2 ANQGSEA. The germline V and J ends were trimmed by 6 bases and 1 base, with 6 bases remaining between them. In DNA form, the CDR3 reads TGCAGCGTGAACAAGAACACTGAAGCTTTCTTT. It specifies CSVNKNTEAFF.

In its sample, this clonotype was seen many times. V is TRBV7-9 and J is TRBJ1-6; D ambiguous. Deletions cut 4 bases from V and 3 bases from J, with 16 bases between. Per the germline V gene, CDR1 is SEHNR and CDR2 is FQNEAQ (reference sequence). The CDR3 is made up of 17 amino acids. The CDR3 nucleotides are TGTGCCAGCAGCTCGGACCGCAGAGCACTCTATAATTCACCCCTCCACTTT. Translation: CASSSDRRALYNSPLHF.

This clonotype was counted between two and nine times. Since a much larger clone is just one base distant, this may be a read error. The CDR3 DNA follows: TGTGCCAGCAGCCAAGATATCTATGGCTACACCTTC. This codes for CASSQDIYGYTF. V gene TRBV4-2 combines with J gene TRBJ1-2; no clear D gene. Germline assignment: CDR1 LGHNA and CDR2 YNFKEQ. V was pared by 0 bases and J by 4 bases, with 3 bases between. The CDR3 spans 12 residues.